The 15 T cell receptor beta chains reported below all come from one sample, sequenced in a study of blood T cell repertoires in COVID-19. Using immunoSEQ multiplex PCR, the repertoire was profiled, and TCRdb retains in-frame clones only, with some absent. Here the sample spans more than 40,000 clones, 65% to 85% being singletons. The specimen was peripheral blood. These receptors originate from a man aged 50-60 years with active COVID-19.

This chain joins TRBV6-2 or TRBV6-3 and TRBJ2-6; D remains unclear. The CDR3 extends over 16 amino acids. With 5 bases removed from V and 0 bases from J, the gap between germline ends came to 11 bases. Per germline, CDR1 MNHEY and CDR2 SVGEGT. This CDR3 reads CASSGDGSSGANVLTF. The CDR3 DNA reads TGTGCCAGCAGTGGAGACGGTAGCTCTGGGGCCAACGTCCTGACTTTC.

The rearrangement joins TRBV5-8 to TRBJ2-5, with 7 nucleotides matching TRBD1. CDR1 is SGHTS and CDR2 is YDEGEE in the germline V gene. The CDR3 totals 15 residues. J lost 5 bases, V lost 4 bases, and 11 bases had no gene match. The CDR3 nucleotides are TGTGCCAGCAGCGTCGGCCAGGGGGTCGAGGAGACCCAGTACTTC. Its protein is CASSVGQGVEETQYF.

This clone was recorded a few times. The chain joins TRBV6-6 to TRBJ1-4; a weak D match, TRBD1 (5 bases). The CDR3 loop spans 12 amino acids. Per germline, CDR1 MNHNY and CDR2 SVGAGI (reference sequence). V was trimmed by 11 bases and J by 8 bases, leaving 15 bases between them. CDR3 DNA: TGTGCCTCACAGGCATGGGGCGAAAAACTGTTTTTT. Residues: CASQAWGEKLFF.

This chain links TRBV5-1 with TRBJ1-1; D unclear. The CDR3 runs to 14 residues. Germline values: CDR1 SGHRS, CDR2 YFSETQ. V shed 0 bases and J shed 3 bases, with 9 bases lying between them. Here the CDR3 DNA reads TGCGCCAGCAGCTTGGACAGAAAGGACACTGAAGCTTTCTTT. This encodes CASSLDRKDTEAFF.

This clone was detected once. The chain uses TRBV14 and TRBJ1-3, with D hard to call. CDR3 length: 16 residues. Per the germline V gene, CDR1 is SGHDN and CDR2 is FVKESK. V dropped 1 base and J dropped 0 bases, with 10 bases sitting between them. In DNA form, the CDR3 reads TGTGCCAGCAGCCAAGCGGGTTCCCTCTCTGGAAACACCATATATTTT. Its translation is CASSQAGSLSGNTIYF.

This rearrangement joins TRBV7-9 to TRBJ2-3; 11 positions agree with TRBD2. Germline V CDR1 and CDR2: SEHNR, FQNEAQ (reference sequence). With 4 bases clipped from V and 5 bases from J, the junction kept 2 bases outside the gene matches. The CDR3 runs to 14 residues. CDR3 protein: CASSSGLAVDTQYF. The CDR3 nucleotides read TGTGCCAGCAGCTCGGGACTAGCGGTAGATACGCAGTATTTT.

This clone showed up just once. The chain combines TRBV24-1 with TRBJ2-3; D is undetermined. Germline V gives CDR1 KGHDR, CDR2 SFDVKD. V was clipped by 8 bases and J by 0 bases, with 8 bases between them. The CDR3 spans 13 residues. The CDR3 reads CATTTTSTDTQYF. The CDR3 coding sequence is TGTGCCACCACGACAACTAGCACAGATACGCAGTATTTT.

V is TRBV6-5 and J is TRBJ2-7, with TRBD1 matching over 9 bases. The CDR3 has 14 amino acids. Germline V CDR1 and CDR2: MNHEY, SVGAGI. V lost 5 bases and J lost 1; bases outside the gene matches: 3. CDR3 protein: CASSTDRGSYEQYF. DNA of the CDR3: TGTGCCAGCAGTACCGACAGGGGGTCCTACGAGCAGTACTTC.

The CDR3 sequence is CASSVTEDTEAFF. CDR3 nucleotides: TGTGCCAGCAGTGTAACAGAAGACACTGAAGCTTTCTTT. The chain recombines TRBV6-4 with TRBJ1-1; D remains unclear. The CDR3 runs 13 residues. The germline CDR1 and CDR2 sequences are MRHNA and SNTAGT. Trimming took 4 bases from V and 3 from J, leaving 9 bases between them.

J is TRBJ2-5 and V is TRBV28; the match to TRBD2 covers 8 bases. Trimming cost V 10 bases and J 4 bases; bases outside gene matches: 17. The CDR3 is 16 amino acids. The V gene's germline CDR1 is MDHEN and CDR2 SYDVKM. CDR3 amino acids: CATALRVQSGGETQYF. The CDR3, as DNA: TGTGCCACAGCTCTGAGGGTCCAGAGCGGGGGAGAGACCCAGTACTTC.

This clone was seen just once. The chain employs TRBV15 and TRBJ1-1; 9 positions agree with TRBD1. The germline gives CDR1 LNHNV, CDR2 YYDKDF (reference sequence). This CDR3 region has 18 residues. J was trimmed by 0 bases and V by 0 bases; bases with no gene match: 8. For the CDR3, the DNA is TGTGCCACCAGCAGAGACCCAGGGACAGGGAATATGAACACTGAAGCTTTCTTT. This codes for CATSRDPGTGNMNTEAFF.

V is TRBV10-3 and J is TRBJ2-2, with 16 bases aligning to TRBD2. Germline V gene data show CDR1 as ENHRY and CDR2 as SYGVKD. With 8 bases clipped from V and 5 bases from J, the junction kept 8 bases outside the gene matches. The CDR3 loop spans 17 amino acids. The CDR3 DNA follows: TGTGCCATCCCCGGGACTAGCGGGGGGGCGAGGACCGGGGAGCTGTTTTTT. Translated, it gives CAIPGTSGGARTGELFF.

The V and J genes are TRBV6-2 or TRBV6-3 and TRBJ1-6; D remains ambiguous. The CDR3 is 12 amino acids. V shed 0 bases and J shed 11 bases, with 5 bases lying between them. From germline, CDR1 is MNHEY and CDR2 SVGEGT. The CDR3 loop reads CASSYSHPPLHF. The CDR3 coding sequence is TGTGCCAGCAGTTACTCTCATCCACCCCTCCACTTT.

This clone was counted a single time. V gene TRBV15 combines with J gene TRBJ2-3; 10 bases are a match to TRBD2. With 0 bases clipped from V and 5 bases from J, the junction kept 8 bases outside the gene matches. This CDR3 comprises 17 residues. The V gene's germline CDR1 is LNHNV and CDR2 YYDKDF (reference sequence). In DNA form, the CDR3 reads TGTGCCACCAGCAGAGAACAAGCGGGGGGGCCCAGAGATACGCAGTATTTT. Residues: CATSREQAGGPRDTQYF.

The CDR3 spells CASSFVQNYGYTF. The CDR3 nucleotides are TGTGCCAGCAGTTTTGTACAGAACTATGGCTACACCTTC. This chain connects TRBV28 to TRBJ1-2, with unresolved D. The length of the CDR3 is 13 residues. The germline V and J ends were trimmed by 3 bases and 2 bases, with 7 bases remaining between them. Germline assignment: CDR1 MDHEN and CDR2 SYDVKM.